Listed here is a single T cell receptor (beta chain). Its antigen is not known. The CDR3 is 14 residues long. V was pared by 4 bases and J by 5 bases, with 5 bases of the junction left unmatched. Per germline, CDR1 SEHNR and CDR2 FQNEAQ (reference sequence). Repertoires were generated with immunoSEQ multiplex PCR, while TCRdb's copy carries only in-frame clones and drops some. This sample has fewer than 15,000 clones, with roughly 72% found just once. These data originate in a study of a mutant IDH1 vaccine in newly diagnosed glioma. Time point denoted: week 47, end of study. In every dose of vaccine, 300 ug of mutant IDH1 20-mer peptide was given alongside topical imiquimod.

The starting material was PBMCs, obtained from a glioma patient whose treatment included an IDH1 peptide vaccine. The clonotype was recovered from a middle-aged woman with glioma. The J gene is TRBJ2-5, the V gene TRBV7-9, with 9 bases that match TRBD1. Here the CDR3 DNA reads TGTGCCAGCAGCTGGGGACAGGGTCCGGAGACCCAGTACTTC. It specifies CASSWGQGPETQYF.